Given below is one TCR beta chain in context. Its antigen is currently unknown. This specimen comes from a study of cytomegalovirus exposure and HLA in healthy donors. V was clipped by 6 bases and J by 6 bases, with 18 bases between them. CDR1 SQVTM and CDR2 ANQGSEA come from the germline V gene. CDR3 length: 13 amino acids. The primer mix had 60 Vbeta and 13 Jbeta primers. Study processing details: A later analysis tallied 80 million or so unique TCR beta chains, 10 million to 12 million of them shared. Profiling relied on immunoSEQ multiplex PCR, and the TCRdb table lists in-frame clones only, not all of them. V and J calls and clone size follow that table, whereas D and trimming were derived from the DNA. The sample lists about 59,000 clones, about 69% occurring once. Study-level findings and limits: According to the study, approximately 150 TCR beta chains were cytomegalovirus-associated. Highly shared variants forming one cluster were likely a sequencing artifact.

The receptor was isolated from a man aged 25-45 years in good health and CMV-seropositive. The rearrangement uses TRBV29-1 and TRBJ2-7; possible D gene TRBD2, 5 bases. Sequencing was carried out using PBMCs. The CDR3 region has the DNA TGCAGCGTCCACTCCCCGCTACGGGGCGAGCAGTACTTC. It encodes CSVHSPLRGEQYF.